These 26 T cell receptor beta chains came from one sample sequenced in a study of identical twins. TCRdb used MiXCR to reprocess the 5' RACE reads, holding one entry per CDR3 protein. There are 450,000 to 650,000 distinct CDR3 sequences in the sample; 13% to 15% occur only once, and roughly 0.42% lies in the top ten. A further study also used this sample, focusing on yellow fever vaccine responses in identical twins.

The sequenced sample consisted of CD4+ T cells sorted from blood. The receptors were sampled from a young woman in good health.

This clonotype was seen a handful of times. This chain connects TRBV11-2 to TRBJ2-1; D ambiguous. The CDR3 extends over 17 amino acids. CDR1 SGHAT and CDR2 FQNNGV come from the germline V gene. The germline V and J ends were trimmed by 5 bases and 3 bases, with 20 bases remaining between them. CDR3 region: CASSPSSMALNYNEQFF. The CDR3 bases are TGTGCCAGCAGCCCATCGTCTATGGCGCTGAACTACAATGAGCAGTTCTTC.

Only a few counts were recorded for this clonotype. The V and J genes are TRBV12-3 or TRBV12-4 and TRBJ1-3; D is unclear. The CDR3 has 14 residues. With 5 bases removed from V and 0 bases from J, the gap between germline ends came to 8 bases. The CDR3 is CASSMQTSGNTIYF. CDR3 nucleotide sequence: TGTGCCAGCAGTATGCAGACCTCTGGAAACACCATATATTTT.

The genes are TRBV7-9 and TRBJ1-6; 9 nucleotides match TRBD1. The CDR3 spans 15 residues. J lost 9 bases, V lost 5 bases, and 8 bases had no gene match. Looked up from germline, CDR1 is SEHNR and CDR2 is FQNEAQ (reference sequence). The CDR3, as DNA: TGTGCCAGCAGCCTCCGGGACAGGGTAACTTCACCCCTCCACTTT. Its translation is CASSLRDRVTSPLHF.

The rearrangement joins TRBV7-2 to TRBJ2-3; the match to TRBD2 covers 9 bases. The trim removed 5 bases at V and 1 base at J, leaving 7 bases unmatched. The CDR3 is made up of 16 amino acids. The germline V gene encodes CDR1 SGHTA and CDR2 FQGNSA. The CDR3 sequence is CASSPFSGRGTDTQYF. The CDR3 nucleotides are TGTGCCAGCAGCCCATTTAGCGGGAGAGGCACAGATACGCAGTATTTT.

This clonotype appeared a few times. J is TRBJ2-7 and V is TRBV20-1, with D hard to call. The CDR3 runs to 12 residues. V lost 2 bases to trimming and J lost 0 bases, with 5 bases between them. The germline CDR1 and CDR2 sequences are DFQATT and SNEGSKA (reference sequence). CDR3 nucleotide sequence: TGCAGTGCTAGACGCGACTCCTACGAGCAGTACGTC. As protein: CSARRDSYEQYV.

This chain joins TRBV7-9 and TRBJ1-1, with D unclear. The ends were cut back, 1 base at V and 6 bases at J, with 9 bases in the middle. Germline CDR1 SEHNR, CDR2 FQNEAQ (reference sequence). There are 13 residues in the CDR3. DNA for the CDR3: TGTGCCAGCAGCTTAGTCGGCTCCGCTGAAGCTTTCTTT. Protein sequence: CASSLVGSAEAFF.

The rearrangement joins TRBV3-1 to TRBJ1-5; D unclear. The V end was cut by 4 bases, the J end by 7 bases, with 11 bases between. The length of the CDR3 is 13 residues. CDR1 is LGHDT, CDR2 YNNKEL, per germline (reference sequence). The CDR3: CASSPSTTQPQHF. CDR3 in DNA: TGTGCCAGCAGCCCTTCTACGACCCAGCCCCAGCATTTT.

This clonotype was counted a few times. The chain recombines TRBV29-1 with TRBJ2-5; possibly TRBD1 for D (6 bases). The CDR3 has 14 residues. Trimming removed 3 bases from V and 1 base from J, with 12 bases in between. The germline gives CDR1 SQVTM, CDR2 ANQGSEA. CDR3 nucleotide sequence: TGCAGCGTTGAGAAGGACAGAATCCAAGAGACCCAGTACTTC. Translated: CSVEKDRIQETQYF. Based on the CDR3 plus reference TRBV29-1 and TRBJ2-5, the full variable domain is SAVISQKPSRDICQRGTSLTIQCQVDSQVTMMFWYRQQPGQSLTLIATANQGSEATYESGFVIDKFPISRPNLTFSTLTVSNMSPEDSSIYLCSVEKDRIQETQYFGPGTRLLVL.

This clonotype was observed a handful of times. J is TRBJ1-5 and V is TRBV4-1; D unclear. Trimming removed 6 bases from V and 0 bases from J, with 12 bases in between. The germline V gene encodes CDR1 MGHRA and CDR2 YSYEKL. This CDR3 comprises 15 residues. CDR3 sequence (DNA): TGCGCCAGCAGTACCCTCGGGGTTAGCAATCAGCCCCAGCATTTT. It is translated as CASSTLGVSNQPQHF.

The sample holds many counts of this clonotype. The chain links TRBV28 to TRBJ1-5, with unresolved D. Germline CDR1 is MDHEN and CDR2 is SYDVKM. Trimming removed 4 bases from V and 2 bases from J, with 12 bases in between. The CDR3 runs to 15 residues. The CDR3 DNA reads TGTGCCAGCAGTTCACTTACCATAGGCAATCAGCCCCAGCATTTT. Protein sequence: CASSSLTIGNQPQHF.

A few counts support this clonotype. The chain couples TRBV7-6 to TRBJ2-1; no clear D. Germline CDR1 reads SGHVS; CDR2 reads FNYEAQ. The V and J ends lost 4 bases and 2 bases respectively, with 9 bases between them. This CDR3 is 14 amino acids long. The CDR3 is CASSSRLTYNEQFF. CDR3 DNA sequence: TGTGCCAGCAGCTCCCGGCTGACCTACAATGAGCAGTTCTTC.

This clonotype has just a few counts. The rearrangement uses TRBV5-1 and TRBJ2-2; 8 bases match TRBD2. Germline V gene lookup returns CDR1 SGHRS and CDR2 YFSETQ. The length of the CDR3 is 17 residues. V lost 6 bases to trimming and J lost 5 bases; unmatched junction nucleotides: 15. The CDR3 DNA reads as TGCGCCAGCACTACTCCCCCCAGCGGGAGACGGACCGGGGAGCTGTTTTTT. It codes for CASTTPPSGRRTGELFF.

This clonotype was counted only a few times. The chain recombines TRBV28 with TRBJ1-2, with TRBD1 identical over 7 bases. The length of the CDR3 is 16 residues. Per the germline V gene, CDR1 is MDHEN and CDR2 is SYDVKM. With 4 bases clipped from V and 3 bases from J, the junction kept 11 bases outside the gene matches. The CDR3, as DNA: TGTGCCAGCAGTTCTCATACCGGGACAGCGTACTATGGCTACACCTTC. The encoded protein is CASSSHTGTAYYGYTF.

For the CDR3, the DNA is TGTGCCAGCAGGGCTACCGGGACTAGATACAATGAGCAGTTCTTC. Translation: CASRATGTRYNEQFF. The V gene is TRBV7-2, the J gene TRBJ2-1, with 8 bases that match TRBD2. Germline CDR1 and CDR2: SGHTA and FQGNSA. The J segment lost 4 bases and the V segment lost 6 bases, leaving 8 bases of the junction unmatched. The CDR3 consists of 15 residues. The variable domain in full, completed from reference TRBV7-2 and TRBJ2-1, reads GAGVSQSPSNKVTEKGKDVELRCDPISGHTALYWYRQSLGQGLEFLIYFQGNSAPDKSGLPSDRFSAERTGGSVSTLTIQRTQQEDSAVYLCASRATGTRYNEQFFGPGTRLTVL.

This chain joins TRBV10-2 and TRBJ1-3, with no clear D. Trimming took 3 bases from V and 2 from J, leaving 11 bases between them. CDR3 length equals 15 residues. Germline V gives CDR1 WSHSY, CDR2 SAAADI. Here the CDR3 reads CASSDRTLPGNTIYF. The CDR3 coding sequence is TGCGCCAGCAGTGACAGGACCCTCCCTGGAAACACCATATATTTT.

This clonotype was picked up a small number of times. V gene TRBV10-3 combines with J gene TRBJ2-7; the D is unclear. There are 13 residues in the CDR3. Between the trimmed V and J ends, which lost 6 bases and 0 bases, there was a span of 9 bases. Germline V gene data show CDR1 as ENHRY and CDR2 as SYGVKD. The CDR3 here is CAIRAHVSYEQYF. The CDR3 bases are TGTGCCATCAGGGCCCACGTCTCCTACGAGCAGTACTTC.

This clonotype was seen only a few times. The chain is built from TRBV29-1 and TRBJ2-5; D perhaps matches TRBD1 (6 bases). The CDR3 extends over 16 amino acids. V lost 7 bases and J lost 4, with 25 bases in between. In germline, CDR1 is SQVTM, CDR2 ANQGSEA. CDR3 bases: TGCAGCGGAATCCGGGACAATCGACCGAGGGGAGAGACCCAGTACTTC. Amino acids: CSGIRDNRPRGETQYF.

V and J are TRBV20-1 and TRBJ2-1; 7 positions agree with TRBD2. The V gene end was trimmed by 3 bases and the J gene end by 9 bases; junction bases not matched to a gene: 5. Germline CDR1 and CDR2: DFQATT and SNEGSKA (reference sequence). The CDR3 is made up of 12 amino acids. The CDR3 spells CSARGGRGEQFF. The CDR3 DNA is TGCAGTGCTAGGGGTGGGAGGGGTGAGCAGTTCTTC.

This sequence joins TRBV4-2 and TRBJ2-1; no clear D gene. Trimming removed 3 bases from V and 12 bases from J, with 12 bases in between. CDR1 and CDR2 (germline): LGHNA, YNFKEQ. The CDR3 has 12 amino acids. The CDR3 reads CASSHDDGWQFF. CDR3 nucleotides: TGTGCCAGCAGCCACGATGATGGGTGGCAGTTCTTC.

This clonotype showed up many times. The chain joins TRBV4-1 to TRBJ2-2; TRBD2 agrees at 9 bases. The CDR3 has 16 residues. J was trimmed by 0 bases and V by 5 bases; bases with no gene match: 4. Germline values: CDR1 MGHRA, CDR2 YSYEKL. The CDR3 loop reads CASSFRTSANTGELFF. The CDR3 nucleotides are TGCGCCAGCAGCTTCCGGACTAGCGCGAACACCGGGGAGCTGTTTTTT.

The chain links TRBV20-1 to TRBJ2-3, with D maybe TRBD1 (5 bases). Looked up from germline, CDR1 is DFQATT and CDR2 is SNEGSKA (reference sequence). The CDR3 extends over 15 amino acids. Trimming cost V 5 bases and J 2 bases, with 17 bases left between them. In DNA form, the CDR3 reads TGCAGTGCTCGGACCGACAGTTGGACCACAGATACGCAGTATTTT. Translation: CSARTDSWTTDTQYF.

The chain combines TRBV20-1 with TRBJ1-5; no clear D. Per germline, CDR1 DFQATT and CDR2 SNEGSKA (reference sequence). V was cut by 1 base and J by 1 base, with 11 bases left in between. The CDR3 sequence is 15 residues long. As DNA, the CDR3 is TGCAGTGCTAGAGCCGGGCAGTTAAGCAATCAGCCCCAGCATTTT. It specifies CSARAGQLSNQPQHF.

Only a few counts were recorded for this clonotype. This chain uses TRBV29-1 with TRBJ2-3; D possibly uses TRBD1 or TRBD2 (6 bases each). V lost 4 bases, J lost 5 bases, and 16 bases lay in between. CDR3 size: 14 residues. Germline V gene sequence: CDR1 SQVTM, CDR2 ANQGSEA. As DNA, the CDR3 is TGCAGCGTTGGACGGGGGCTTAGTCAAGATACGCAGTATTTT. Its protein is CSVGRGLSQDTQYF.

This clonotype has a handful of counts. The rearrangement links TRBV18 to TRBJ1-2, with D possibly TRBD1 on 6 matching bases. Germline V gene data show CDR1 as KGHSH and CDR2 as LQKENI. V lost 3 bases and J 8 bases, leaving 19 bases between the germline ends. The CDR3 loop spans 15 amino acids. CDR3 nucleotides: TGTGCCAGCTCACCGAGACAGGCGTCTGAAGGGGGCTACACCTTC. Translation: CASSPRQASEGGYTF.

The chain joins TRBV6-1 to TRBJ1-5; 12 bases line up with TRBD1. Germline assignment: CDR1 MNHNS and CDR2 SASEGT. V trimming: 6 bases; J trimming: 12 bases; junction bases outside the gene matches: 12. The CDR3 is 15 residues long. CDR3 DNA: TGTGCCAGCAGCCCCGGGACAGGGGGCGCGGTACGCCAGCATTTT. This sequence encodes CASSPGTGGAVRQHF.

This clonotype was counted between two and nine times. The gene calls are TRBV28 and TRBJ2-2; a possible D gene is TRBD2 (6 bases). V lost 7 bases and J lost 7, with 16 bases in between. The germline V gene has CDR1 MDHEN and CDR2 SYDVKM. The CDR3 has 14 residues. The CDR3 loop is CASTHGGAGGELFF. As DNA, the CDR3 is TGTGCCAGCACCCACGGAGGGGCGGGCGGGGAGCTGTTTTTT.